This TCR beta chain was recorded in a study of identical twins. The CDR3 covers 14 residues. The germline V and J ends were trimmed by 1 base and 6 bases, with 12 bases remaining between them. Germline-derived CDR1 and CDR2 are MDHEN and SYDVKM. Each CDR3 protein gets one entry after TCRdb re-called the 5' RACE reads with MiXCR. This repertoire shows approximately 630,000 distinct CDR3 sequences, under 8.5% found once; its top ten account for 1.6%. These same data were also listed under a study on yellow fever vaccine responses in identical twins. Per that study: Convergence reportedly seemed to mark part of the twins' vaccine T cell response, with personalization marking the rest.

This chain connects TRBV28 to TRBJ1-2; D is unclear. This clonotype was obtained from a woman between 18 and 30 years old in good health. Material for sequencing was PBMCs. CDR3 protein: CASSLSRASHGYTF. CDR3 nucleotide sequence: TGTGCCAGCAGTTTATCGAGAGCCTCGCATGGCTACACCTTC.